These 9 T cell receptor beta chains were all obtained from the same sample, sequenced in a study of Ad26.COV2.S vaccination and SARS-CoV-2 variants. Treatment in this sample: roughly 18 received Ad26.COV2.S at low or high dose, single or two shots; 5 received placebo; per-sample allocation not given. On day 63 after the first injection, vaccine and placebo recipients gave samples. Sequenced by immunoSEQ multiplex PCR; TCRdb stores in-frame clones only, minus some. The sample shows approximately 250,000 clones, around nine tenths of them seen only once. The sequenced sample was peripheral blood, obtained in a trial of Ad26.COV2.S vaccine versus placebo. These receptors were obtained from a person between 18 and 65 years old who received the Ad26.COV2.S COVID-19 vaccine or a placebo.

In nucleotides, the CDR3 is TGCGCCAGCAGATGGGACACGAGTGGAGAGCAGTACTTC. Translation gives CASRWDTSGEQYF. The genes are TRBV5-1 and TRBJ2-7; weak D call: TRBD1 (6 bases). The CDR3 consists of 13 residues. CDR1 SGHRS and CDR2 YFSETQ come from the germline V gene. V gave up 5 bases and J gave up 7 bases, with 16 bases separating them.

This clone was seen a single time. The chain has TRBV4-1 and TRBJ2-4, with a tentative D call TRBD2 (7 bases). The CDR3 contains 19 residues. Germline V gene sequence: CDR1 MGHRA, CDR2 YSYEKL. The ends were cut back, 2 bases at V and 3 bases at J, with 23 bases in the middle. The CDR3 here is CASSQFLLTGGSGKNIQYF. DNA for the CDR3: TGCGCCAGCAGCCAATTTTTATTAACGGGGGGCTCGGGCAAAAACATTCAGTACTTC.

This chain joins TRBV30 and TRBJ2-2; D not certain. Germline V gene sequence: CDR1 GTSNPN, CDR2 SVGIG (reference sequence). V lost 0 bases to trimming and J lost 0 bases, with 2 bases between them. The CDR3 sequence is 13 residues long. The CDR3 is CAWSVANTGELFF. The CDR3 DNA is TGTGCCTGGAGTGTCGCGAACACCGGGGAGCTGTTTTTT.

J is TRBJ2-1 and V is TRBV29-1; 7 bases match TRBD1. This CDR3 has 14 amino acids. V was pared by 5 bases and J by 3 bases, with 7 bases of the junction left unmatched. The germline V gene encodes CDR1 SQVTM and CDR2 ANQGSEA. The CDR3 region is CSVLPGQHYNEQFF. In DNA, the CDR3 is TGCAGCGTTCTACCGGGACAGCACTACAATGAGCAGTTCTTC.

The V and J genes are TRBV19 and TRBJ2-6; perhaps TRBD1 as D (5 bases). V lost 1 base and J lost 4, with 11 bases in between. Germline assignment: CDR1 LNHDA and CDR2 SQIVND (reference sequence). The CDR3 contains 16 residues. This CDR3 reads CASSIGAGAGANVLTF. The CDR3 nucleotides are TGTGCCAGTAGTATAGGAGCTGGGGCAGGGGCCAACGTCCTGACTTTC.

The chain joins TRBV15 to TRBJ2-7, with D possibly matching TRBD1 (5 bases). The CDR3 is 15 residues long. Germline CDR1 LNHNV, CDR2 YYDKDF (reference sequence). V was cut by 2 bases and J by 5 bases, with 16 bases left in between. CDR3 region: CATSRQRGIPHEQYF. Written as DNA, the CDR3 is TGTGCCACCAGCAGACAAAGGGGCATCCCCCACGAGCAGTACTTC.

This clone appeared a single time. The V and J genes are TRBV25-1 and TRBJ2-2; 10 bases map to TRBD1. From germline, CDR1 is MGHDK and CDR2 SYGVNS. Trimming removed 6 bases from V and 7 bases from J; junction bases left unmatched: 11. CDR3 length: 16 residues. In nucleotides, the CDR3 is TGTGCCAGCAGGCCCACGGGGACAGGGGAAATCGGGGAGCTGTTTTTT. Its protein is CASRPTGTGEIGELFF.

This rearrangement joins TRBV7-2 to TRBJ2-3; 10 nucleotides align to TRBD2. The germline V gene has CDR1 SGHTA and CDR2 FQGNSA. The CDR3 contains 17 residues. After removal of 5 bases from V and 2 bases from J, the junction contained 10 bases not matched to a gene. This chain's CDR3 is CASSAKIAGGSTDTQYF. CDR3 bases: TGTGCCAGCAGCGCAAAAATAGCGGGGGGCTCCACAGATACGCAGTATTTT. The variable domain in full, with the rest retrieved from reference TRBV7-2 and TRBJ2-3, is GAGVSQSPSNKVTEKGKDVELRCDPISGHTALYWYRQSLGQGLEFLIYFQGNSAPDKSGLPSDRFSAERTGGSVSTLTIQRTQQEDSAVYLCASSAKIAGGSTDTQYFGPGTRLTVL.

CDR3 amino acids: CSASASGLGGELFF. For the CDR3, the DNA is TGCAGTGCTAGTGCTAGCGGGCTTGGCGGGGAGCTGTTTTTT. The gene calls are TRBV20-1 and TRBJ2-2; 8 bases match TRBD2. The CDR3 covers 14 residues. Trimming took 3 bases from V and 7 from J; bases not matched to a gene: 7. CDR1 DFQATT and CDR2 SNEGSKA come from the germline V gene (reference sequence).